These T cell receptor beta chains were read from a single sample in a study of T-cell memory formation after mild COVID-19. Each CDR3 protein gets one entry after TCRdb re-called the 5' RACE reads with MiXCR. The sample includes 250,000 to 400,000 distinct CDR3 sequences, approximately 15% of them seen just once. The sample was PBMCs or a T cell subset sorted from them (not recorded which). Receptor source: a man aged 18 to 30 who had mild COVID-19 (a few samples of this study predate the infection). Cell type and time point are not known. Each CDR3 is given with its conserved first and last residue. D genes are given only for firm matches. Not every row has a clone size; where given, it reads once, few, many or a size class.

abundance | d_gene | j_gene | v_gene | CDR3nt | CDR3aa
many | NA | TRBJ2-5 | TRBV7-2 | TGTGCCAGCAGCCCCGGTTCCCGGCAAGAGACCCAGTACTTC | CASSPGSRQETQYF
few | TRBD1 | TRBJ2-5 | TRBV7-2 | TGTGCCAGCAGCCAGACAGGGGGGAGATCCCAGTACTTC | CASSQTGGRSQYF
NA | NA | TRBJ2-1 | TRBV6-2/TRBV6-3 | TGTGCCAGCAGTTATCGGACAGTGGGTGAGCAGTTCTTC | CASSYRTVGEQFF
NA | TRBD1 | TRBJ1-2 | TRBV7-2 | TGTGCCAGCAGCTTAGTGGGACAGAGCTATGGCTACACCTTC | CASSLVGQSYGYTF
NA | NA | TRBJ2-3 | TRBV4-2 | TGTGCCAGCAGCCACGAACCCACTGGTAGGGATACGCAGTATTTT | CASSHEPTGRDTQYF
NA | NA | TRBJ2-1 | TRBV9 | TGTGCCAGCAGCGTAGGGTCCAGGGGCAATGAGCAGTTCTTC | CASSVGSRGNEQFF
few | NA | TRBJ2-5 | TRBV7-2 | TGTGCCAGCAGAGGGGGAGGGGGAGGGACGGGAGAGACCCAGTACTTC | CASRGGGGGTGETQYF
few | TRBD2 | TRBJ2-1 | TRBV6-2/TRBV6-3 | TGTGCCACCCTAGCGGGGGCGAACAATGAGCAGTTCTTC | CATLAGANNEQFF
few | NA | TRBJ1-4 | TRBV4-3 | TGCGCCAGCAGCCAAGAGGCAGGGCGGGAAAAACTGTTTTTT | CASSQEAGREKLFF
NA | NA | TRBJ1-2 | TRBV3-1 | TGTGCCAGCAGCCAAGAAGACCAGCGGGGGGACTATGGCTACACCTTC | CASSQEDQRGDYGYTF
few | TRBD1 | TRBJ2-5 | TRBV29-1 | TGCAGCGTTGAAGATTCGGGACAGCAAGAGACCCAGTACTTC | CSVEDSGQQETQYF
many | NA | TRBJ1-6 | TRBV6-5 | TGTGCCAGCAGGTGGGGGTATAATTCACCCCTCCACTTT | CASRWGYNSPLHF
NA | NA | TRBJ1-2 | TRBV28 | TGTGCCAGCAGTTTACCCCTTCGGGGGGGCGAGGACTATGGCTACACCTTC | CASSLPLRGGEDYGYTF
few | NA | TRBJ1-2 | TRBV12-3/TRBV12-4 | TGTGCCAGCAGGGGATGGGGGGCGCGGGTCTATGGCTACACCTTC | CASRGWGARVYGYTF
few | NA | TRBJ2-5 | TRBV7-2 | TGTGCCAGCAGCTTAGTAGGACCCTGGGAGACCCAGTACTTC | CASSLVGPWETQYF
few | TRBD1 | TRBJ1-2 | TRBV7-2 | TGTGCCAGCAGCCCACAAACGGACAGGGTGCGGAGAAGCTTC | CASSPQTDRVRRSF
few | NA | TRBJ1-2 | TRBV7-9 | TGTGCCAGCAGCTCGGAGAGCGGCTACACCTTC | CASSSESGYTF
NA | NA | TRBJ2-3 | TRBV29-1 | TGCAGCGTTGATGTGGGGTGGGATACGCAGTATTTT | CSVDVGWDTQYF
NA | NA | TRBJ2-7 | TRBV14 | TGTGCCAGCAGCCAAGATCTTGCCGGGTTCGAGCAGTACTTC | CASSQDLAGFEQYF
few | TRBD1 | TRBJ1-1 | TRBV7-8 | TGTGCCAGCAGCTTAAGATGGGGACAGGGTGGAACTGAAGCTTTCTTT | CASSLRWGQGGTEAFF
NA | TRBD1 | TRBJ2-3 | TRBV6-6 | TGTGCCAGCAAACCCAGGGGGGATACGCAGTATTTT | CASKPRGDTQYF
few | TRBD2 | TRBJ2-7 | TRBV20-1 | TGCAGTGCTAGTCAAGCGGGGGCCCTCTCCTACGAGCAGTACTTC | CSASQAGALSYEQYF
many | TRBD2 | TRBJ2-4 | TRBV7-2 | TGTGCCAGCAGCTTAGTCGGGGGGGAAAACATTCAGTACTTC | CASSLVGGENIQYF
few | TRBD2 | TRBJ2-1 | TRBV4-3 | TGCGCCAGCAGCCAAGAGGCTAGCGGAGGCTACAATGAGCAGTTCTTC | CASSQEASGGYNEQFF
few | NA | TRBJ2-2 | TRBV2 | TGTGCCAGCGGGCCGAGACGTGTTGGTCAAGGCGCCGGGGAGCTGTTTTTT | CASGPRRVGQGAGELFF
many | TRBD1 | TRBJ1-1 | TRBV20-1 | TGCAGTGCTAGACGAGGGGGCGCCGTGAACACTGAAGCTTTCTTT | CSARRGGAVNTEAFF
NA | NA | TRBJ2-3 | TRBV20-1 | TGCAGTGCTAGAGGAACTAGCCCTCCAGATACGCAGTATTTT | CSARGTSPPDTQYF
few | NA | TRBJ2-3 | TRBV13 | TGTGCCAGCAGCTCTCCGGGACCCCCCAGGGATACGCAGTATTTT | CASSSPGPPRDTQYF
few | NA | TRBJ2-1 | TRBV5-6 | TGTGCCAGCAGCTTTCGCGTTGAGCAGTTCTTC | CASSFRVEQFF
few | TRBD1 | TRBJ2-1 | TRBV11-3 | TGTGCCAGCAGTTCGCTAAAGGGGGCATCCTCCTACAATGAGCAGTTCTTC | CASSSLKGASSYNEQFF
NA | NA | TRBJ2-5 | TRBV7-2 | TGTGCCAGCAGCCCAGAGGGAGGGGGAGAGACCCAGTACTTC | CASSPEGGGETQYF
NA | NA | TRBJ1-1 | TRBV14 | TGTGCCAGCAGCCAAGATGGGAGGGGAAGGCTCAACACTGAAGCTTTCTTT | CASSQDGRGRLNTEAFF
few | TRBD1 | TRBJ1-5 | TRBV7-8 | TGTGCCAGCAGCTTAGCGCATACAGGGGAGGGCAATCAGCCCCAGCATTTT | CASSLAHTGEGNQPQHF
NA | NA | TRBJ2-5 | TRBV24-1 | TGTGCCACCAGTGATTCGTCGGATATGGGGGAGACCCAGTACTTC | CATSDSSDMGETQYF
few | NA | TRBJ2-5 | TRBV5-5 | TGTGCCAGCAGCTTGTGGCCTAGAAGTATCGAGACCCAGTACTTC | CASSLWPRSIETQYF
NA | NA | TRBJ1-1 | TRBV5-1 | TGCGCCAGCAGCTTGGGTTGGGACACTTACACTGAAGCTTTCTTT | CASSLGWDTYTEAFF
many | NA | TRBJ2-5 | TRBV7-2 | TGTGCCAGCAGCTTACTCGGCAGCGAAGAGACCCAGTACTTC | CASSLLGSEETQYF
NA | TRBD1 | TRBJ1-2 | TRBV6-2/TRBV6-3 | TGTGCCAGCAGTCCTTACAGGGGAGCCCACCATGGCTACACCTTC | CASSPYRGAHHGYTF
NA | NA | TRBJ1-2 | TRBV11-1 | TGTGCCAGCAGCTTCAACAGGGCTAACTATGGCTACACCTTC | CASSFNRANYGYTF
many | TRBD1 | TRBJ1-2 | TRBV6-6 | TGTGCCAGCAGTTGGAGAGGGGGCTCATCAAGCTATGGCTACACCTTC | CASSWRGGSSSYGYTF
NA | NA | TRBJ2-3 | TRBV6-6 | TGTGCCAGCAGTTACATCCGGGGGGCCCAGGGTCCAGATACGCAGTATTTT | CASSYIRGAQGPDTQYF
few | NA | TRBJ2-3 | TRBV5-4 | TGTGCCAGCAGCCGGGGGGCCAGCGGTAGCACAGATACGCAGTATTTT | CASSRGASGSTDTQYF